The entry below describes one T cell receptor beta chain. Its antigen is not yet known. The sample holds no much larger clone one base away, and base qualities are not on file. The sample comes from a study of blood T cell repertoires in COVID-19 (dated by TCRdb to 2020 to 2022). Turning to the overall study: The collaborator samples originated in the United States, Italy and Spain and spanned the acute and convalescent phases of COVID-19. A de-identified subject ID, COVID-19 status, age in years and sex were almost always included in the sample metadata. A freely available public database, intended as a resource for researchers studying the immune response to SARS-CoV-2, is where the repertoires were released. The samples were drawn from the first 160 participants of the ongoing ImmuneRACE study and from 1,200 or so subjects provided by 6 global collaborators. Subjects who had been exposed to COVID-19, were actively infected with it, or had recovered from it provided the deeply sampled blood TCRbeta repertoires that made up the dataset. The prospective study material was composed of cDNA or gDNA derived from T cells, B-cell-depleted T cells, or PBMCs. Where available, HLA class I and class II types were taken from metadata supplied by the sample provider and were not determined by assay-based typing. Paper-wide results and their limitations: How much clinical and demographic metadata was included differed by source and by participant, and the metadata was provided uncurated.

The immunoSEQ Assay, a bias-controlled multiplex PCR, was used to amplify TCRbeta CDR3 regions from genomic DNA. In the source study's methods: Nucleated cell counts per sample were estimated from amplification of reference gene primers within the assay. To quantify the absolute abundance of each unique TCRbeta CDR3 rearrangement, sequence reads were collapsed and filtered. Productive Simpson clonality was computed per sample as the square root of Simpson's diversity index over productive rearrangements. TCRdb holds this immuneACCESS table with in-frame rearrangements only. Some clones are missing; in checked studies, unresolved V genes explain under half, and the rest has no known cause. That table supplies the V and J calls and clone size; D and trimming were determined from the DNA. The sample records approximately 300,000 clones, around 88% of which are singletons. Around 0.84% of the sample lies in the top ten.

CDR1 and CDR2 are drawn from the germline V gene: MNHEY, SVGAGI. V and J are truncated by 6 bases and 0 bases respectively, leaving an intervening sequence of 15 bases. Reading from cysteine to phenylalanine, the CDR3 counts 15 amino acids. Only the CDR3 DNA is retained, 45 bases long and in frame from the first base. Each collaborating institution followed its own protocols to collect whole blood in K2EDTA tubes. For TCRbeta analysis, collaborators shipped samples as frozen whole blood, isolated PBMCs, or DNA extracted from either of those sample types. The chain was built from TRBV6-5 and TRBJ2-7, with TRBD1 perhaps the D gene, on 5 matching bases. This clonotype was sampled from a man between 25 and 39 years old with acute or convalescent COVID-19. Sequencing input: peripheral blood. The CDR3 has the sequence CASSLSFDSSYEQYF. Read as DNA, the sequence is TGTGCCAGCAGCCTGAGTTTTGACAGCTCCTACGAGCAGTACTTC.